These T cell receptor beta chains were read from a single sample in a study of cytomegalovirus exposure and HLA in healthy donors. The repertoire was sequenced with immunoSEQ multiplex PCR; TCRdb's copy has only in-frame clones and lacks some. This sample has about 190,000 clones; about 69% occur once, and the top ten carry over 4%. The specimen sequenced was PBMCs. Receptors originate from a man aged 30 to 39 in good health and CMV-seropositive. CDR3s leave out the opening cysteine and the closing phenylalanine or tryptophan. The D gene is left open where the match is weak.

TRBV7-9,NA,NA,ASSQREETYEQY
TRBV5-4,TRBD1,TRBJ2-7,ASSPPGTGSLEQY
TRBV10-3,NA,TRBJ2-3,AIKPPSAPDTQY
TRBV15,TRBD1,TRBJ2-3,ATSRRGTGATDTQY
TRBV7-3,TRBD2,TRBJ2-3,ASSLKASGANSTDTQY
TRBV2,TRBD1,TRBJ1-5,ASSQTGAVANQPQH
TRBV10-3,TRBD1,TRBJ1-5,AISGGQFNQPQH
TRBV7-2,NA,TRBJ2-5,ASSLNSQETQY
TRBV30,TRBD1,TRBJ1-6,ACKTGPAYSPLH
TRBV5-1,NA,TRBJ1-2,ASSLDPDYYGYT
TRBV9,NA,TRBJ1-1,ASSPSVELNTEAF
TRBV5-6,NA,TRBJ1-2,ASSRREGYGYT
TRBV6-5,NA,TRBJ1-3,ASSYLGTPPIY
TRBV10-3,TRBD2,TRBJ2-4,AISEAPPSGRNIQY
TRBV10-3,TRBD1,TRBJ1-4,ATGQGGVTNEKLF
TRBV7-6,TRBD1,TRBJ1-1,ASSGTGTGAF
TRBV30,TRBD2,TRBJ2-3,AWASGSGTQY
TRBV9,NA,TRBJ2-3,ASSVRDKTDTQY
TRBV7-9,NA,TRBJ2-7,ASSLGGTSYEQY
TRBV30,NA,TRBJ1-4,ACSTGATNEKLF
TRBV29-1,NA,TRBJ1-6,SVGSGENSPLH
TRBV2,NA,TRBJ2-2,ASDRNTGELF
TRBV10-3,TRBD1,TRBJ2-3,AISERGQAEGTQY
TRBV6-5,TRBD1,TRBJ1-1,ASSYRSGQYEAF
TRBV6-6,TRBD2,TRBJ2-7,ASSYRTSLYSDEQY
TRBV6-4,TRBD1,TRBJ2-1,ASSKSRGQGSYNEQF
TRBV6-6,NA,TRBJ1-1,ASSLTGEAF
TRBV7-2,TRBD1,TRBJ1-1,ASSSYRGRTEAF
TRBV2,TRBD2,TRBJ2-3,ASSEAGLAGVRTDTQY
TRBV9,NA,TRBJ1-5,ASNGGDSNQPQH
TRBV9,NA,TRBJ2-6,ASSVGSGSRGSGANVLT
TRBV5-4,TRBD1,TRBJ2-7,ASSSGQAEPYEQY
TRBV5-5,TRBD1,TRBJ2-5,ASSWGDRGRSETQY
TRBV7-2,NA,TRBJ1-5,ASSLPPGRNQPQH
TRBV6-5,TRBD2,TRBJ2-7,ASSYSGLAVSYEQY
TRBV7-9,NA,TRBJ2-7,ASSNGDMTYEQY
TRBV9,TRBD1,TRBJ1-1,ASSPGAGGTEAF
TRBV7-7,TRBD2,TRBJ2-7,ASSLAGAYEQY
TRBV10-2,TRBD2,TRBJ2-2,ASRTSGDTGELF
TRBV29-1,NA,TRBJ2-7,SVDTEAYEQY
TRBV9,NA,TRBJ2-6,ASSPLPGANVLT